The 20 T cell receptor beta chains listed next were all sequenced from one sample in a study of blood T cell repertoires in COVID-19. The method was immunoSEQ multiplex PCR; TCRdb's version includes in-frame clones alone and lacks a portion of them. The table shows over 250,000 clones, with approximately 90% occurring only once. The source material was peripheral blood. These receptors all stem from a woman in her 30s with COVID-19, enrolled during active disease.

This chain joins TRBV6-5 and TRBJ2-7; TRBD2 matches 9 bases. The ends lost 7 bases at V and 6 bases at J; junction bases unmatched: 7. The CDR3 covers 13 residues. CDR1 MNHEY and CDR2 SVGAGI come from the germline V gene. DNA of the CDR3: TGTGCCAGCAAAGGGGGACTAGCCTCCGAGCAGTACTTC. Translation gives CASKGGLASEQYF.

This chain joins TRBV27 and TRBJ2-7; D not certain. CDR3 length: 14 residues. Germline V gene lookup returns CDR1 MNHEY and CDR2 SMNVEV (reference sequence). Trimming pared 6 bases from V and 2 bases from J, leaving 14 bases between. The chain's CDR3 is CASRHPHGAYEQYF. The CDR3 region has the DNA TGTGCCAGCAGGCACCCCCACGGAGCCTACGAGCAGTACTTC.

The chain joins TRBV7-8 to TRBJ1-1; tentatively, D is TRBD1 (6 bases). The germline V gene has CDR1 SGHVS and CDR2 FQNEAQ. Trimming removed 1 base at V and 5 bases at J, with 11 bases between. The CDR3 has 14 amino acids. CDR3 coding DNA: TGTGCCAGCAGCTTAGGAACAGGGAGAACTGAAGCTTTCTTT. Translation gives CASSLGTGRTEAFF.

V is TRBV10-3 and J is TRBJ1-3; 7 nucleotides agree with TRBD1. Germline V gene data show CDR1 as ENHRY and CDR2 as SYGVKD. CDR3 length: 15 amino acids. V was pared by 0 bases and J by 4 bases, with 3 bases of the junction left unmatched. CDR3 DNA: TGTGCCATCAGTGAGTCCGGGACAGCGGGAAACACCATATATTTT. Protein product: CAISESGTAGNTIYF.

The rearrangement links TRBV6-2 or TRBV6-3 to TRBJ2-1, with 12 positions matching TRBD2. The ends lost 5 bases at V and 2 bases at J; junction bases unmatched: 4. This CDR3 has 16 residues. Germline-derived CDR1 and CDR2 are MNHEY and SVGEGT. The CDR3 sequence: CASSNGLAGTYNEQFF. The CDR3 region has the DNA TGTGCCAGCAGTAACGGACTAGCGGGGACCTACAATGAGCAGTTCTTC.

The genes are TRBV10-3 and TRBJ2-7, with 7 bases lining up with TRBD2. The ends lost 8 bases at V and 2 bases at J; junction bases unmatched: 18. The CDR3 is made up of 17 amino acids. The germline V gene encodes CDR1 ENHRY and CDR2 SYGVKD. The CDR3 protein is CAIGPLFGSGATYEQYF. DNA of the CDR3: TGTGCCATCGGTCCCCTCTTTGGAAGCGGGGCCACCTACGAGCAGTACTTC.

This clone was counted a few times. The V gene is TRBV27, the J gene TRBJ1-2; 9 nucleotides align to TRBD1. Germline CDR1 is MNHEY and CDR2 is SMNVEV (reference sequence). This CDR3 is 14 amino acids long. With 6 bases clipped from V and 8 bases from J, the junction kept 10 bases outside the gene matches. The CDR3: CASRPARTGEGYTF. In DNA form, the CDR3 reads TGTGCCAGCAGACCAGCCCGGACAGGGGAGGGCTACACCTTC.

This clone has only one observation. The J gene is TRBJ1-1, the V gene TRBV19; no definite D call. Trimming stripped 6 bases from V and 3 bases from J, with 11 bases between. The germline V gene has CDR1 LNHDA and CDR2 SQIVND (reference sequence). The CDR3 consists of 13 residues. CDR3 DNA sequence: TGTGCCAGTAGAGGCCATGGGCACACTGAAGCTTTCTTT. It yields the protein CASRGHGHTEAFF.

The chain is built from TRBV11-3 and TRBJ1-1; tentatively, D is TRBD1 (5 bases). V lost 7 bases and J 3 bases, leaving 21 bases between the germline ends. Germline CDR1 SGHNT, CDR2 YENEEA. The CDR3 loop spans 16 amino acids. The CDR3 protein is CASTNLSGVGDTEAFF. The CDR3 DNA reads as TGTGCCAGCACGAACCTCTCGGGGGTAGGTGACACTGAAGCTTTCTTT.

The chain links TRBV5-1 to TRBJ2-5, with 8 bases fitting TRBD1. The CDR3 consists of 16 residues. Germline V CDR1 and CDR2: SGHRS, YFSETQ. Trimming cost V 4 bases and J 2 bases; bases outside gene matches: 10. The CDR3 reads CASSQGQAGGQETQYF. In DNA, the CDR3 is TGCGCCAGCAGCCAGGGACAGGCCGGAGGTCAAGAGACCCAGTACTTC.

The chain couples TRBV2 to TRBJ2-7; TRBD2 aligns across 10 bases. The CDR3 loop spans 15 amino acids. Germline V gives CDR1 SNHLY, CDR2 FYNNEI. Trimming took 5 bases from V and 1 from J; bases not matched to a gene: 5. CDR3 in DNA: TGTGCCAGCAGTACAGCTAGCGGGAGATCCTACGAGCAGTACTTC. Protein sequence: CASSTASGRSYEQYF.

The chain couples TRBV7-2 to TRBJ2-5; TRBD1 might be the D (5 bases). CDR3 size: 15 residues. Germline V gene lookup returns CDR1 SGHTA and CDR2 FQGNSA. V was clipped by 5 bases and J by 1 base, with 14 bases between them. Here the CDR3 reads CASSPYDSVQETQYF. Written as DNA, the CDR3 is TGTGCCAGCAGCCCCTACGACAGCGTCCAAGAGACCCAGTACTTC. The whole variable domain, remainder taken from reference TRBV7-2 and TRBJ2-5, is GAGVSQSPSNKVTEKGKDVELRCDPISGHTALYWYRQSLGQGLEFLIYFQGNSAPDKSGLPSDRFSAERTGGSVSTLTIQRTQQEDSAVYLCASSPYDSVQETQYFGPGTRLLVL.

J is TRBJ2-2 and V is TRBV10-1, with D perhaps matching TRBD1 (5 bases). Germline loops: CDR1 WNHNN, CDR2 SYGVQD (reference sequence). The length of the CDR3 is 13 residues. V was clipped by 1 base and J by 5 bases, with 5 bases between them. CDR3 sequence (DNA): TGCGCCAGCAGTGAGTACAGGACCGGGGAGCTGTTTTTT. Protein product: CASSEYRTGELFF.

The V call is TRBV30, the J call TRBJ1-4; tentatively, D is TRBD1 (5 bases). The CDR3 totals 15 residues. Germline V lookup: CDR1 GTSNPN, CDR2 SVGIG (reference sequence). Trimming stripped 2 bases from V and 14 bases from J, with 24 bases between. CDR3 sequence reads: CAWSLSGGEKVWLFF. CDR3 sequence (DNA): TGTGCCTGGAGTTTGTCAGGAGGGGAAAAGGTTTGGCTGTTTTTT.

In DNA form, the CDR3 reads TGTGCCAGCAGTGCCGGTATTCCTGGAAACACCATATATTTT. It encodes CASSAGIPGNTIYF. The chain has TRBV25-1 and TRBJ1-3; D ambiguous. CDR3 length: 14 amino acids. CDR1 MGHDK and CDR2 SYGVNS come from the germline V gene. V lost 4 bases to trimming and J lost 2 bases, with 9 bases between them.

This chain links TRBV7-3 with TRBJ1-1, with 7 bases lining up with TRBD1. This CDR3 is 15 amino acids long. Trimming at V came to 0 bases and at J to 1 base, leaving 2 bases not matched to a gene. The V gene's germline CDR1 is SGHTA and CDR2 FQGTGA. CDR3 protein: CASSLTGGKNTEAFF. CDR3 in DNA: TGTGCCAGCAGCTTAACAGGGGGCAAGAACACTGAAGCTTTCTTT.

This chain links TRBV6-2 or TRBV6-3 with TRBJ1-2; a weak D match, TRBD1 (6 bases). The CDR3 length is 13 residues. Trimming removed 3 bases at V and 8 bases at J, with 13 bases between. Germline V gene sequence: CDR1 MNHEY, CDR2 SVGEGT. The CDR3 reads CASSYEDSRGYTF. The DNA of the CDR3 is TGTGCCAGCAGTTATGAGGACAGTCGCGGCTACACCTTC.

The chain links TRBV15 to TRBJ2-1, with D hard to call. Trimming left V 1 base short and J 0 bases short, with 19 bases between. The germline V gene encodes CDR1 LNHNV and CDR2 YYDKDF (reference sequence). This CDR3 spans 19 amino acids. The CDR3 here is CATSRVVKAATHSYNEQFF. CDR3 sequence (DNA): TGTGCCACCAGCAGAGTGGTAAAGGCGGCGACCCACTCCTACAATGAGCAGTTCTTC.

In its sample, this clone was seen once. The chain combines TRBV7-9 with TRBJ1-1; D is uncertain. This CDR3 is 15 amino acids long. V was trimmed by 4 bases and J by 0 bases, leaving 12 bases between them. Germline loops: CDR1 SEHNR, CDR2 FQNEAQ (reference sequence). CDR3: CASSSAAHLNTEAFF. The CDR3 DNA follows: TGTGCCAGCAGCTCAGCGGCACACCTGAACACTGAAGCTTTCTTT. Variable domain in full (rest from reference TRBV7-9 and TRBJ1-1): DTGVSQNPRHKITKRGQNVTFRCDPISEHNRLYWYRQTLGQGPEFLTYFQNEAQLEKSRLLSDRFSAERPKGSFSTLEIQRTEQGDSAMYLCASSSAAHLNTEAFFGQGTRLTVV.

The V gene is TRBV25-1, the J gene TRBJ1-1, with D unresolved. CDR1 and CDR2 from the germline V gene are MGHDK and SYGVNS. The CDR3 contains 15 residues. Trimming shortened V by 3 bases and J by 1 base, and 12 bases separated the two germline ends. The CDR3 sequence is CASSEVGRGNTEAFF. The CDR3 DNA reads TGTGCCAGCAGTGAGGTAGGACGGGGGAACACTGAAGCTTTCTTT.